This is a list of T cell receptor beta chains from one sample in a study of T cells in Graves' hyperthyroidism and ophthalmopathy. TCRdb re-derived calls from the multiplex PCR reads in MiXCR, one entry per CDR3 protein. The sample lists 220,000 or so distinct CDR3 sequences; less than 20% were seen once. Material: blood. These receptors were collected from a young woman with Graves' ophthalmopathy. Both conserved end residues are part of each CDR3. The D gene is left open where the match is weak. For some rows the clone size is stated as once, few or many, or as a class when expanded; others skip it.

j_call,d_call,clone_size,v_call,cdr3_nt,cdr3_aa
TRBJ2-1,TRBD2,many,TRBV4-1,TGCGCCAGCAGCCACGGGACTAGTCTGGATGAGCAGTTCTTC,CASSHGTSLDEQFF
TRBJ1-1,TRBD1,-,TRBV4-1,TGCGCCAGCAGCCAAGATACAGGGGGCAATTCTGAAGCTTTCTTT,CASSQDTGGNSEAFF
TRBJ2-2,TRBD2,many,TRBV10-3,TGTGCCATCAGTGATCTAGCGGGCACCGGGGAGCTGTTTTTT,CAISDLAGTGELFF
TRBJ2-7,-,many,TRBV5-5,TGTGCCAGCAGCCATGCGGACGGTACAGTAGAGCAGTACTTC,CASSHADGTVEQYF
TRBJ2-3,TRBD2,many,TRBV6-1,TGTGCCAGCAGTAAAGAAATAGCGGGAGGAAGCACAGATACGCAGTATTTT,CASSKEIAGGSTDTQYF
TRBJ2-7,TRBD2,many,TRBV29-1,TGCAGCGTTAGCGGGAGCTCCTACGAGCAGTACTTC,CSVSGSSYEQYF
TRBJ1-3,-,many,TRBV5-1,TGCGCCAGCAGCTTGGCAGGGAGAGGAAACACCATATATTTT,CASSLAGRGNTIYF
TRBJ2-3,-,-,TRBV2,TGCGCCAGCAGACACGAGGGGCGTAACGGGAATCCGGATACGCAGTATTTT,CASRHEGRNGNPDTQYF
TRBJ1-1,TRBD1,many,TRBV7-8,TGTGCCAGCAGCCACGAAACAGGGGGCACTGAAGCTTTCTTT,CASSHETGGTEAFF
TRBJ2-6,-,-,TRBV15,TGTGCCACCGGGACTGGGGCCAACGTCCTGACTTTC,CATGTGANVLTF
TRBJ1-5,-,many,TRBV29-1,TGCAGCGTTGGATCCAGGGACCAGCCCCAGCATTTT,CSVGSRDQPQHF
TRBJ1-1,-,many,TRBV27,TGTGCCAGCAGTTCCCCGGCTTCCGGAGAGAACACTGAAGCTTTCTTT,CASSSPASGENTEAFF
TRBJ1-3,-,-,TRBV10-3,TGTGCCATCAGTCAATTCCAGGACAGCTCTGGAAACACCATATATTTT,CAISQFQDSSGNTIYF
TRBJ2-3,TRBD2,many,TRBV20-1,TGCAGTGCCCCCACGACTAGCGGGAGAGCAGATACGCAGTATTTT,CSAPTTSGRADTQYF
TRBJ2-7,-,many,TRBV28,TGTGCCAGCAGTTTAAGAGACCAATCCGAGCAGTACTTC,CASSLRDQSEQYF
TRBJ2-1,TRBD2,once,TRBV7-2,TGTGCCAGCAGCTTAGCTAAGGGGACCGGACTAGCGGACTACAATGAGCAGTTCTTC,CASSLAKGTGLADYNEQFF
TRBJ2-7,-,many,TRBV30,TGTGCCTGGAGTGTCACCATACAAAACTACGAGCAGTACTTC,CAWSVTIQNYEQYF
TRBJ2-2,-,many,TRBV15,TGTGCCACCAGCAGAGTGTCCGGGGAGCTGTTTTTT,CATSRVSGELFF
TRBJ2-7,TRBD1,many,TRBV12-3/TRBV12-4,TGTGCCAGCAGACGGACCCAGGGGGCAGTTGAGCAGTACTTC,CASRRTQGAVEQYF
TRBJ1-2,TRBD1,once,TRBV28,TGTGCCAGCAGCCCGACAGGGTTCAACTATGGCTACACCTTC,CASSPTGFNYGYTF
TRBJ2-1,TRBD2,many,TRBV3-1,TGTGCCAGCAGCTCTCAAAAGCGGCTAGCGGGGGTGAATGAGCAGTTCTTC,CASSSQKRLAGVNEQFF
TRBJ2-1,-,many,TRBV7-9,TGTGCCAGCAGCTTAAGAATCGGCGGGGAGCAGTTCTTC,CASSLRIGGEQFF
TRBJ2-3,-,many,TRBV19,TGTGCCAGTAGTATTATTCTATGGGGGTCGACCACAGATACGCAGTATTTT,CASSIILWGSTTDTQYF
TRBJ2-3,TRBD1,few,TRBV5-5,TGTGCCAGCAGCCCCGGGACAGGGATGGCAGATACGCAGTATTTT,CASSPGTGMADTQYF
TRBJ2-7,-,many,TRBV6-1,TGTGCCAGCAGTTACGGGGCGTACTACGAGCAGTACTTC,CASSYGAYYEQYF
TRBJ2-7,TRBD2,-,TRBV20-1,TGCAGTGCTCCCGGGGCTAGCGGTACCTCCTACGAGCAGTACTTC,CSAPGASGTSYEQYF
TRBJ2-5,-,many,TRBV6-2/TRBV6-3,TGTGCCAGCAGTTACTCTCTAGCCATGGAGACCCAGTACTTC,CASSYSLAMETQYF
TRBJ2-1,TRBD2,-,TRBV6-2/TRBV6-3,TGTGCCAGCTACCAGCTCATTAGCGGGGGTTACAATGAGCAGTTCTTC,CASYQLISGGYNEQFF
TRBJ2-5,TRBD2,many,TRBV20-1,TGCAGTGCTAGAGCCATAAGCGGGACGGAGACCCAGTACTTC,CSARAISGTETQYF
TRBJ2-3,-,-,TRBV19,TGTGCCAGTAGTTTCTTGGGACCTGCAGATACGCAGTATTTT,CASSFLGPADTQYF
TRBJ1-5,-,many,TRBV9,TGTGCCAGCCCCAGGGTGGGGGAACTGGATAGCAATCAGCCCCAGCATTTT,CASPRVGELDSNQPQHF
TRBJ1-1,TRBD1,many,TRBV10-3,TGTGCCATCAGTAGCGAGGACAGGGGGGAAACTGAAGCTTTCTTT,CAISSEDRGETEAFF
TRBJ1-1,-,many,TRBV29-1,TGCAGCACGGAGGACACTGAAGCTTTCTTT,CSTEDTEAFF
TRBJ1-6,-,many,TRBV19,TGTGCCAGTAGTCCCGGCAGGGATGGTTCACCCCTCCACTTT,CASSPGRDGSPLHF
TRBJ1-2,TRBD1,many,TRBV20-1,TGCAGTGCTAGACCGACCGGGACAGCTAACTATGGCTACACCTTC,CSARPTGTANYGYTF